This T cell receptor (beta chain) was observed in a study of blood T cell repertoires in COVID-19. Study as a whole: COVID-19 samples collected from the United States, Italy and Spain covered acute and convalescent phases. PBMCs, B-cell-depleted T cells, or T cells provided the cDNA or gDNA that made up the material.

Original processing notes: Reference gene primers were amplified, and this amplification served to estimate nucleated cell counts. The table came from immunoSEQ multiplex PCR; TCRdb's copy has only in-frame clones and leaves some out. The DNA was the basis for D and trimming; V, J and clone size are from that table. The sample has 200,000 to 300,000 clones; less than 90% are singletons. The CDR3 loop spans 14 amino acids. Germline CDR1 reads MNHEY; CDR2 reads SVGAGI. V was trimmed by 0 bases and J by 2 bases, leaving 8 bases between them. This clone appeared a single time. The chain is built from TRBV6-5 and TRBJ2-7, with D perhaps TRBD1 (6 bases). The TCR was taken from a man in his sixties with acute or convalescent COVID-19. The sequencing sample was made of peripheral blood. CDR3 sequence reads: CASSYSQGTYEQYF. The CDR3 DNA is TGTGCCAGCAGTTACTCCCAGGGGACCTACGAGCAGTACTTC.